These 13 T cell receptor beta chains were sequenced from one sample in a study of OX40 agonist ivuxolimab in advanced cancers. TCRdb's table, derived via immunoSEQ multiplex PCR, lists solely in-frame clones and lacks some. The sample consists of 50,000 to 80,000 clones, under 95% of them appearing once. The starting material was CD4+ or CD8+ T cells sorted from blood, obtained in a trial of the OX40 agonist ivuxolimab. These TCRs come from an adult with an advanced solid tumor such as melanoma, head and neck, liver or kidney cancer.

This clone showed up just a few times. This chain connects TRBV5-1 to TRBJ1-2; the match to TRBD1 covers 9 bases. This CDR3 has 13 amino acids. Germline CDR1 and CDR2: SGHRS and YFSETQ. V dropped 2 bases and J dropped 6; count of bases not matched to a gene: 2. As DNA, the CDR3 is TGCGCCAGCAGCTTACAGGGGGCGAATGGCTACACCTTC. This gives the protein CASSLQGANGYTF.

This chain connects TRBV6-4 to TRBJ2-7, with 11 positions matching TRBD2. V dropped 2 bases and J dropped 5; count of bases not matched to a gene: 5. Germline assignment: CDR1 MRHNA and CDR2 SNTAGT. The CDR3 is made up of 15 amino acids. CDR3 nucleotides: TGTGCCAGCAGTGACGTTCTAGCGGGAGGAAACGAGCAGTACTTC. Residues: CASSDVLAGGNEQYF.

The J gene is TRBJ1-1, the V gene TRBV6-4, with D uncertain. Germline lookup yields CDR1 MRHNA and CDR2 SNTAGT. The CDR3 length is 13 residues. V lost 4 bases to trimming and J lost 2 bases, with 8 bases between them. The CDR3 sequence is CASSVEINTEAFF. The CDR3 coding sequence is TGTGCCAGCAGTGTGGAGATAAACACTGAAGCTTTCTTT.

The CDR3 region has the DNA TGCGCCAGCAGCTTGGACCGGGGAGGGCAGCCCCAGCATTTT. Its translation is CASSLDRGGQPQHF. This chain uses TRBV5-1 with TRBJ1-5; D unresolved. In germline, CDR1 is SGHRS, CDR2 YFSETQ. V was trimmed by 0 bases and J by 7 bases, leaving 11 bases between them. The CDR3 loop spans 14 amino acids.

The rearrangement uses TRBV20-1 and TRBJ2-7; no reliable D call. CDR3 size: 11 residues. The germline gives CDR1 DFQATT, CDR2 SNEGSKA (reference sequence). Trimming took 6 bases from V and 4 from J, leaving 10 bases between them. The CDR3: CSARTAYEQYF. The CDR3, as DNA: TGCAGTGCCCGGACGGCGTACGAGCAGTACTTC.

The chain employs TRBV28 and TRBJ1-2; D is possibly TRBD1 (5 bases). The germline V gene encodes CDR1 MDHEN and CDR2 SYDVKM. The CDR3 is 16 amino acids. V was shortened by 2 bases and J by 0 bases, with 13 bases between the two germline ends. CDR3 sequence (DNA): TGTGCCAGCAGTTTAAGAGTGGCAGGGTCTAACTATGGCTACACCTTC. Translation gives CASSLRVAGSNYGYTF.

This chain joins TRBV18 and TRBJ1-2, with 8 nucleotides matching TRBD1. The V gene's germline CDR1 is KGHSH and CDR2 LQKENI. V lost 3 bases, J lost 3 bases, and 0 bases stayed unmatched. This CDR3 comprises 13 residues. CDR3 amino acids: CASSPDRDYGYTF. In DNA, the CDR3 is TGTGCCAGCTCACCGGACAGGGACTATGGCTACACCTTC. Looking up the rest from reference TRBV18 and TRBJ1-2 gives the full variable domain: NAGVMQNPRHLVRRRGQEARLRCSPMKGHSHVYWYRQLPEEGLKFMVYLQKENIIDESGMPKERFSAEFPKEGPSILRIQQVVRGDSAAYFCASSPDRDYGYTFGSGTRLTVV.

The V gene is TRBV4-1, the J gene TRBJ1-1; 7 bases align to TRBD1. The V gene's germline CDR1 is MGHRA and CDR2 YSYEKL. The V gene end was trimmed by 4 bases and the J gene end by 3 bases; junction bases not matched to a gene: 8. The CDR3 is 15 amino acids. The CDR3 DNA follows: TGCGCCAGCAGCCTGGAACAGGGGAGAGACACTGAAGCTTTCTTT. Protein sequence: CASSLEQGRDTEAFF.

This clone was observed a handful of times. The chain couples TRBV14 to TRBJ1-1, with no clear D. The germline V gene has CDR1 SGHDN and CDR2 FVKESK. V was shortened by 0 bases and J by 2 bases, with 7 bases between the two germline ends. The CDR3 has 14 amino acids. CDR3 sequence reads: CASSQEVGNTEAFF. The CDR3 nucleotides are TGTGCCAGCAGCCAAGAAGTAGGAAACACTGAAGCTTTCTTT.

The chain is built from TRBV29-1 and TRBJ2-7, with TRBD1 identical over 7 bases. The V gene end was trimmed by 6 bases and the J gene end by 6 bases; junction bases not matched to a gene: 5. The V gene's germline CDR1 is SQVTM and CDR2 ANQGSEA. This CDR3 has 11 amino acids. The CDR3 loop is CSVQGQLEQYF. CDR3 coding DNA: TGCAGCGTCCAGGGACAGCTCGAGCAGTACTTC.

This sequence joins TRBV28 and TRBJ2-5, with a possible D match to TRBD2 (6 bases). Trimming left V 9 bases short and J 3 bases short, with 14 bases between. This CDR3 region has 13 residues. Per germline, CDR1 MDHEN and CDR2 SYDVKM. The CDR3 coding sequence is TGTGCCAGTTCGAGGACTACCAAAGAGACCCAGTACTTC. Its translation: CASSRTTKETQYF.

The V and J genes are TRBV2 and TRBJ1-1; D might be TRBD1 (6 bases). Trimming shortened V by 7 bases and J by 0 bases, and 9 bases separated the two germline ends. CDR3 size: 13 residues. Germline CDR1 and CDR2: SNHLY and FYNNEI. The CDR3 nucleotides read TGTGCCAGCATGACAGGTTTGAACACTGAAGCTTTCTTT. It translates to CASMTGLNTEAFF.

V usage is TRBV2 and J usage is TRBJ1-2; 7 bases map to TRBD1. Trimming took 6 bases from V and 8 from J; bases not matched to a gene: 3. The germline V gene encodes CDR1 SNHLY and CDR2 FYNNEI. This CDR3 has 11 amino acids. The CDR3 reads CASRTGNGYTF. The CDR3 DNA sequence: TGTGCCAGCAGGACAGGGAACGGCTACACCTTC.